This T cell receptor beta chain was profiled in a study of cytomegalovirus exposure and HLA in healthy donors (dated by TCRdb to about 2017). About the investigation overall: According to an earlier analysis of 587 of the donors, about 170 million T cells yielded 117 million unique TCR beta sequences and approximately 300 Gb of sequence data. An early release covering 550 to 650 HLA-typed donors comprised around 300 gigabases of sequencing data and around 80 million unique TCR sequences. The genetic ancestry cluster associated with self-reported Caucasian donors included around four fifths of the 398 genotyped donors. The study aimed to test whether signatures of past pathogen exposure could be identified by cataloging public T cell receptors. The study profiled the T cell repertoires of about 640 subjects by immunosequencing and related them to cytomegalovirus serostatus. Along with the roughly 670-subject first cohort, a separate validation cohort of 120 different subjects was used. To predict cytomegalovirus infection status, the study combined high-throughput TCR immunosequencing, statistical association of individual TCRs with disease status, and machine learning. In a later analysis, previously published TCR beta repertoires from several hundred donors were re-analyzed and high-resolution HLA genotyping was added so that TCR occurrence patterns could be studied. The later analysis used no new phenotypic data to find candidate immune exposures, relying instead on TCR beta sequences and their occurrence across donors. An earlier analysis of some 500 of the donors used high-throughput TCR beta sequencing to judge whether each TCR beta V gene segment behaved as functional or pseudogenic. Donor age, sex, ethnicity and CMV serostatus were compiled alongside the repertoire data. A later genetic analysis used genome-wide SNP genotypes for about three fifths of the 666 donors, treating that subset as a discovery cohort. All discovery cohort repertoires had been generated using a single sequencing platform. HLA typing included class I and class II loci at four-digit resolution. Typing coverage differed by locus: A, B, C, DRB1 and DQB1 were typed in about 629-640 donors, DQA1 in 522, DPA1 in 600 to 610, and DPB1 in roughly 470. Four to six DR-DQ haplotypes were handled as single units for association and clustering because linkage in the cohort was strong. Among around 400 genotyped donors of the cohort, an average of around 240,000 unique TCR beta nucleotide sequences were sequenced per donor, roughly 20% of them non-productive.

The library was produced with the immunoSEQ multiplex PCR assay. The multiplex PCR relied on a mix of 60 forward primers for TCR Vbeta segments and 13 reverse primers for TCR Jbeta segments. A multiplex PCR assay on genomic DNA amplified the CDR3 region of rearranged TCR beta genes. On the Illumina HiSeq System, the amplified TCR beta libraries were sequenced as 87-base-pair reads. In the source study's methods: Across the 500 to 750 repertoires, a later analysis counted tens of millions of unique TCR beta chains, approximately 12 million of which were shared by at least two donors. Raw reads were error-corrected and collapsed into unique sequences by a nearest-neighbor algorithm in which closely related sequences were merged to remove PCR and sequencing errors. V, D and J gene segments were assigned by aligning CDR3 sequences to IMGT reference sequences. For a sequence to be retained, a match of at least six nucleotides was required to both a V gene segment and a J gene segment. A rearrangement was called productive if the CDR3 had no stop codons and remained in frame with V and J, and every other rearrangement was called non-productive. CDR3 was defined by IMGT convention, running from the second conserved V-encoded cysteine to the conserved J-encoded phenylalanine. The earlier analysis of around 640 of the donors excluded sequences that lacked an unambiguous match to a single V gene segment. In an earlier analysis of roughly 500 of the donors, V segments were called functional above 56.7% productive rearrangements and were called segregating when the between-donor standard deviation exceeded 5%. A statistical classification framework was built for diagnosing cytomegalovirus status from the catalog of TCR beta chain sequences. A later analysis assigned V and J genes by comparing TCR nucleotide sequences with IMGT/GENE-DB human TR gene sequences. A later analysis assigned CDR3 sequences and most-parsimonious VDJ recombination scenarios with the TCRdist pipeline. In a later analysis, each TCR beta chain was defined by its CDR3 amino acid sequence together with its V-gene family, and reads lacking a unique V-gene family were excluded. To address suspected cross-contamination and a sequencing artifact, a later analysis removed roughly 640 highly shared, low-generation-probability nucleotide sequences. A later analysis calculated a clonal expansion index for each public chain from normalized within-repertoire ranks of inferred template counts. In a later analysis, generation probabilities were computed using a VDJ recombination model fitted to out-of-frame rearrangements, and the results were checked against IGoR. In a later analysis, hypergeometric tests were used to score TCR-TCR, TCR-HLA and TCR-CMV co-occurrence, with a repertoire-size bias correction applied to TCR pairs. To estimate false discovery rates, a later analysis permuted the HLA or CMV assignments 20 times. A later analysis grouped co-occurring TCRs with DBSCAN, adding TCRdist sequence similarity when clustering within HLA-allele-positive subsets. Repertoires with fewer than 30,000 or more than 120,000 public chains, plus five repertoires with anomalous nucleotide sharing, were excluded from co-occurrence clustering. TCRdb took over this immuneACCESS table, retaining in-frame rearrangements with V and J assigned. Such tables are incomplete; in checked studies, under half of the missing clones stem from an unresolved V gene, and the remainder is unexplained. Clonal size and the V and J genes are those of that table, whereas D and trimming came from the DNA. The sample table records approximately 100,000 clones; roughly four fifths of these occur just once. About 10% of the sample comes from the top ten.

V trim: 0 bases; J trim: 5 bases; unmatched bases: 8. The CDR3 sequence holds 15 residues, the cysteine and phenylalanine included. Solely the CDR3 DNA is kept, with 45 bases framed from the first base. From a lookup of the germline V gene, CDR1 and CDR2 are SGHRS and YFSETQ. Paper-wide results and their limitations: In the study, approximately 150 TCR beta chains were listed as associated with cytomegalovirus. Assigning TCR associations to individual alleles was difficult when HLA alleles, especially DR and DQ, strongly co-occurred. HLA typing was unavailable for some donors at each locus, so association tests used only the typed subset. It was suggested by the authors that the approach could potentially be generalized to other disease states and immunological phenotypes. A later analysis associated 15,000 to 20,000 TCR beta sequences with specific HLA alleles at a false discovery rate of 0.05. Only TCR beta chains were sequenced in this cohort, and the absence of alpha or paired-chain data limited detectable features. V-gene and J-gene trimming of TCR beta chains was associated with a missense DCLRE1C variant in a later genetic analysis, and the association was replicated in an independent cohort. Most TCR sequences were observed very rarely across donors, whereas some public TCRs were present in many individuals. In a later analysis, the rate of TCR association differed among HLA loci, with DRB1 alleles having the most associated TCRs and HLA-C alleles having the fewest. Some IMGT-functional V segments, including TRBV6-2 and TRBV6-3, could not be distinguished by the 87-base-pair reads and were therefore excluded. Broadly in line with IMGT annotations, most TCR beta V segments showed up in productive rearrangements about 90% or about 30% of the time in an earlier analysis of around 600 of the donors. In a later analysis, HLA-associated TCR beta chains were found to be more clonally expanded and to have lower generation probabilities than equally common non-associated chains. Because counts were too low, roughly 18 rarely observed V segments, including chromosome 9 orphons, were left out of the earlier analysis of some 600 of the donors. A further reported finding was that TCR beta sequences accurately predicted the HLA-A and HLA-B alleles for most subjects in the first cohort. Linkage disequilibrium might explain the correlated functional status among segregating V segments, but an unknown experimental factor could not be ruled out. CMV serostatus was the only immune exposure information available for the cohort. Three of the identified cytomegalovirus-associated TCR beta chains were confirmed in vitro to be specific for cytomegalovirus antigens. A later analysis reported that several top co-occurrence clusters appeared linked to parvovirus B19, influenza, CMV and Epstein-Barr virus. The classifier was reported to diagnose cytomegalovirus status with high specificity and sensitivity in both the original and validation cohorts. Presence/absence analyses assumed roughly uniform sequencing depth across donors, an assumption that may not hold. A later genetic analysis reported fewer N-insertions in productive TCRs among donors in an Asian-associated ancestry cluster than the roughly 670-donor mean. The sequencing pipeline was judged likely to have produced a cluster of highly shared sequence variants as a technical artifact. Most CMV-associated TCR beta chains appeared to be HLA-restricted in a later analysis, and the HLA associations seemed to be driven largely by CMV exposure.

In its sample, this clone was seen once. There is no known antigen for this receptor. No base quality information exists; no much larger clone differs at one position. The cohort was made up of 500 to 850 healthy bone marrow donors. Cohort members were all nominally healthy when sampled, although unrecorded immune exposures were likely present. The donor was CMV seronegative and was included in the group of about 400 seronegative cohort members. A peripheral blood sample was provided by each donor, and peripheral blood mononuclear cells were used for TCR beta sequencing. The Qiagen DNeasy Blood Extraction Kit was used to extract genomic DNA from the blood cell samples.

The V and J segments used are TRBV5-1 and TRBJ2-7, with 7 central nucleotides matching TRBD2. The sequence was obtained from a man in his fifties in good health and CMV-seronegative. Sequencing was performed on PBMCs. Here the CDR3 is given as CASSLEGGRVDEQYF. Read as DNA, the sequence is TGCGCCAGCAGCTTGGAGGGCGGGAGAGTAGACGAGCAGTACTTC.